This T cell receptor (beta chain) was sequenced for a study of CD8+ T cells in alopecia areata. On the study more broadly: Tofacitinib administration to treated patients was oral, at 5 to 10 mg twice daily. Study-wide points: When scalp samples are sequenced, resident alphabeta T cells of normal skin are also captured. Lesional tissue from the scalp (especially in alopecia totalis/universalis) showed higher clonality than normal scalp.

cDNA prepared by RNA extraction and subsequent reverse transcription served as the template for sequencing. TCRdb keeps only in-frame clones here, not all; method: immunoSEQ multiplex PCR. The repertoire holds about 130,000 clones, with around 60% as singletons. Note on this clone: The antigen is unknown.

The source is a human donor with alopecia areata. The input for sequencing was CD4+ T cells sorted from blood, taken at week 0.

The chain's CDR3 is CSVATGGNTEAFF. CDR3 coding DNA: TGCAGCGTCGCCACGGGCGGTAACACTGAAGCTTTCTTT. The V and J genes are TRBV29-1 and TRBJ1-1; no clear D. Per germline, CDR1 SQVTM and CDR2 ANQGSEA. The germline V and J ends were trimmed by 6 bases and 2 bases, with 13 bases remaining between them. The CDR3 totals 13 residues.